This paragraph reports one T cell receptor beta chain. Some clones are missing from TCRdb's copy, which holds only in-frame ones; the method was immunoSEQ multiplex PCR. The sample holds 100,000 to 150,000 clones, roughly 87% seen once. This entry comes from a study of blood T cell repertoires in COVID-19. Sample: peripheral blood. The TCR comes from a woman at least 80 years old with acute or convalescent COVID-19.

The CDR3 coding sequence is TGTGCCAGCAGCTTATTCAGTAACTACGAGCAGTACTTC. It is translated as CASSLFSNYEQYF. This chain uses TRBV11-3 with TRBJ2-7; D is unresolved. Trimming left V 2 bases short and J 3 bases short, with 8 bases between. The germline V gene encodes CDR1 SGHNT and CDR2 YENEEA. The CDR3 is 13 amino acids.